The present T cell receptor (beta chain) was sequenced within a study of blood T cell repertoires in COVID-19. Overall study context: Acute and convalescent COVID-19 specimens originated in the United States, Italy and Spain. PBMCs, B-cell-depleted T cells, or T cells provided the cDNA or gDNA that made up the material.

Per the germline V gene, CDR1 is MNHEY and CDR2 is SVGAGI. CDR3 size: 15 residues. Between the trimmed V and J ends, which lost 0 bases and 7 bases, there was a span of 12 bases. Authors' data handling: Nucleated cell number was recorded as an estimate derived from reference gene primer amplification. The table came from immunoSEQ multiplex PCR; TCRdb's copy has only in-frame clones and leaves some out. Clonal size and the V and J genes are those of that table, whereas D and trimming came from the DNA. This sample carries about 35,000 clones, 80% of them seen once, and the ten largest clones take over 13%.

The source of this sequence is a woman in her 70s with acute or convalescent COVID-19. The material sequenced was peripheral blood. This chain uses TRBV6-5 with TRBJ1-4; possibly TRBD1 for D (6 bases). The CDR3 nucleotides are TGTGCCAGCAGTTACTCCAGGGGACCGAGTGAAAAACTGTTTTTT. Translation gives CASSYSRGPSEKLFF.